These T cell receptor beta chains were read from a single sample in a study of glioma-infiltrating T cells. One entry per CDR3 protein, called by TCRdb with MiXCR from the multiplex PCR reads. The table shows fewer than 250,000 distinct CDR3 sequences, with over 25% occurring only once. The material sequenced was glioma tissue, nonneoplastic brain tissue, or PBMCs (not recorded which). The origin of the receptors is a human donor with low-grade glioma or glioblastoma, undergoing nonglioma brain surgery, or in good health (not recorded which). Each CDR3 is given with its conserved first and last residue. Each record gives: clone size, V gene, D gene, J gene, CDR3 protein, CDR3 DNA. A D gene is named only where the DNA matches it firmly. Clone size is not always given. Where it is, it says once, few, many or a class for expanded clones.

many,TRBV7-9,TRBD1,TRBJ2-7,CASSSGQGGDEQYF,TGTGCCAGCAGCTCTGGACAGGGAGGAGACGAGCAGTACTTC
NA,TRBV6-5,NA,TRBJ2-7,CASSYERTFYDQYF,TGTGCCAGCAGTTACGAAAGAACCTTTTACGACCAGTACTTC
many,TRBV2,TRBD2,TRBJ2-7,CASIPVGGRGDYEQYF,TGTGCCAGCATTCCCGTGGGCGGGAGAGGTGATTACGAGCAGTACTTC
many,TRBV6-2/TRBV6-3,NA,TRBJ2-3,CASSYSRSTDTQYF,TGTGCCAGCAGTTACTCACGGAGCACAGATACGCAGTATTTT
NA,TRBV3-1,TRBD1,TRBJ2-4,CASSRNLQGENIQYF,TGTGCCAGCAGCAGAAATCTCCAGGGGGAAAACATTCAGTACTTC
many,TRBV7-7,NA,TRBJ2-2,CASSLGIGTGELFF,TGTGCCAGCAGCTTAGGTATAGGTACCGGGGAGCTGTTTTTT
NA,TRBV20-1,NA,TRBJ2-1,CGAYRDTGAYEQFF,TGCGGTGCCTACCGGGACACGGGAGCCTATGAGCAGTTCTTC
NA,TRBV7-2,TRBD1,TRBJ2-1,CASSLESGQGYNEQFF,TGTGCCAGCAGCTTAGAATCAGGACAGGGCTACAATGAGCAGTTCTTC
NA,TRBV6-1,NA,TRBJ1-6,CASSIAAGAGSPPHF,TGTGCCAGCAGTATAGCGGCGGGGGCGGGCTCACCCCCCCACTTT
many,TRBV20-1,NA,TRBJ2-3,CSARVPSAGTDTQYF,TGCAGTGCTAGAGTCCCGTCAGCGGGCACAGATACGCAGTATTTT
NA,TRBV3-1,NA,TRBJ1-2,CASSQDPTWYGYTF,TGTGCCAGCAGCCAAGACCCTACCTGGTATGGCTACACCTTC